The present TCR beta chain was sequenced within a study of control samples from healthy donors and cancer patients. The data were produced by immunoSEQ multiplex PCR, yet TCRdb's version contains in-frame clones alone and is incomplete. The sample contains 80,000 or so clones, 90% to 95% of which appear only once. Trimming took 3 bases from V and 6 from J, leaving 6 bases between them. CDR1 and CDR2 from the germline V gene are SNHLY and FYNNEI. The CDR3 is made up of 12 amino acids. This clonotype was sampled from a woman between 35 and 50 years old in good health. The sample consisted of blood. The chain links TRBV2 to TRBJ1-5; D gene uncertain. CDR3 in amino acids: CASSDVVQPQHF. The CDR3 DNA follows: TGTGCCAGCAGTGACGTTGTTCAGCCCCAGCATTTT.